This section outlines one T cell receptor (beta chain) sequence together with its context. Its antigen is still unknown. The template was RNA from unsorted bulk tissue. Donors were chemotherapy-naive, newly diagnosed lung cancer surgical patients in China, August–late 2014. This specimen belongs to a study of tumor and adjacent non-tumor tissue in lung cancer. In the study overall: Some 3.9 million productive TCRbeta reads were obtained per sample on average. The study's findings and limits: TCR diversity was significantly greater in tumor than normal lung tissue.

V shed 8 bases and J shed 5 bases, with 27 bases lying between them. The CDR3 contains 16 residues. From germline, CDR1 is SQVTM and CDR2 ANQGSEA. TCRbeta libraries were built with three rounds of nested PCR, modified from ARM-PCR. MiXCR was run by TCRdb on the multiplex PCR reads, yielding one entry per CDR3 protein. The table lists roughly 120,000 distinct CDR3 sequences, under 90% of them singletons, with 22% in the top ten. This chain connects TRBV29-1 to TRBJ1-2, with D perhaps TRBD1 (5 bases). The receptor was isolated from a man between 65 and 79 years old with non-small cell lung cancer. The specimen sequenced was lung tumor tissue. Here the CDR3 reads CSTLPYLGPDNYGYTF. As DNA, the CDR3 is TGCAGCACTCTTCCCTACCTGGGACCAGATAATTATGGCTACACCTTC.